The entry below gives a single T cell receptor (beta chain) sequence along with its context. The entry originates in a study of cytomegalovirus exposure and HLA in healthy donors. TCRdb's copy holds only in-frame clones and misses some; the assay was immunoSEQ multiplex PCR. The sample holds 100,000 to 150,000 clones, about 87% seen once. The CDR3 has 15 amino acids. The V and J ends lost 0 bases and 6 bases respectively, with 12 bases between them. CDR1 and CDR2 (germline): MNHEY, SVGAGI. The source material was PBMCs. The clonotype comes from a woman under 30 in good health and CMV-seronegative. The rearrangement links TRBV6-5 to TRBJ2-1, with a possible D match to TRBD2 (6 bases). The CDR3 reads CASSYSSDGGNEQFF. The DNA for the CDR3 is TGTGCCAGCAGTTACTCGAGTGACGGGGGCAATGAGCAGTTCTTC.